The clone carrying this TCR beta chain was counted at least ten times. Its antigen is currently unknown. TCRdb analysed the 5' RACE reads with MiXCR anew, one entry per CDR3 protein. The sample has approximately 59,000 distinct CDR3 sequences, more than 4.5% seen once. The CDR3 has 13 amino acids. Trimming shortened V by 3 bases and J by 7 bases, and 12 bases separated the two germline ends. Germline CDR1 reads DFQATT; CDR2 reads SNEGSKA (reference sequence). Unsorted libraries were prepared from 2 million PBMCs held at -80 C. The data originate from a study of neurological immune-mediated disorders. At the level of the study: The multiple sclerosis group of some 35 included around 30 relapsing-remitting and 3 secondary progressive patients. Study-level results: When the repertoires were sorted by phylogenetic grouping, those of 18 of 34 multiple sclerosis patients ended up in one related-CDR3 cluster, a possible signature. None of the CDR3 amino acid sequences of expanded clones were shared across subjects, and this suggested private repertoires in all groups.

V gene TRBV20-1 combines with J gene TRBJ2-2, with D tentatively TRBD2 (6 bases). The clonotype comes from a human donor with multiple sclerosis. The donor label of this sample is uncertain. Sequenced input: PBMCs. CDR3 in amino acids: CSARRGKSGELFF. CDR3 DNA: TGCAGTGCTAGGCGGGGAAAGAGCGGGGAGCTGTTTTTT.